Shown below are 5 T cell receptor beta chains from a single sample sequenced in a study of Graves' ophthalmopathy and Graves' hyperthyroidism listed by TCRdb under 2018. Instrument on record: Illumina HiSeq 2000. For repertoire sequencing, the TCR beta CDR3 regions were amplified from RNA transcripts. The first round of RT-PCR was done with HTBI primers and the Qiagen OneStep RT-PCR kit, and was followed by a second round of multiplex PCR, then size selection and purification. The public sequencing data were trimmed at Q25 with fastp and processed into clonotypes with MiXCR by TCRdb, which kept only in-frame beta chains. When rows share a CDR3 protein, they turn into one entry using the most common DNA and genes. Across this sample there are a few hundred thousand distinct CDR3 sequences, with around a fifth seen only once. The top ten hold approximately 39% of the sample. What was sequenced was peripheral blood. The receptors were gathered from a woman aged 45 to 65 with Graves' ophthalmopathy. Donor details come from another sample of the same person, matched by shared clones.

The table lists this clonotype with a count of one. A much larger clone lies a single base off, so this may be a read error. The rearrangement links TRBV4-1 to TRBJ2-5; tentative D call: TRBD1 (5 bases). The V gene's germline CDR1 is MGHRA and CDR2 YSYEKL. V lost 4 bases and J lost 5, with 20 bases in between. The CDR3 totals 16 residues. The CDR3 is CASSPLWIGEKETQYF. The DNA for the CDR3 is TGCGCCAGCAGCCCCCTATGGATAGGGGAAAAGGAGACCCAGTACTTC.

At least ten counts were recorded for this clonotype. The CDR3 here is CSVSLNQETQYF. The CDR3 DNA follows: TGCAGCGTTAGCCTCAACCAAGAGACCCAGTACTTC. V usage is TRBV29-1 and J usage is TRBJ2-5; D unclear. The germline CDR1 and CDR2 sequences are SQVTM and ANQGSEA. This CDR3 region has 12 residues. Deletions cut 5 bases from V and 0 bases from J, with 7 bases between. Supplemented by reference TRBV29-1 and TRBJ2-5, the full variable domain reads SAVISQKPSRDICQRGTSLTIQCQVDSQVTMMFWYRQQPGQSLTLIATANQGSEATYESGFVIDKFPISRPNLTFSTLTVSNMSPEDSSIYLCSVSLNQETQYFGPGTRLLVL.

Many counts were recorded for this clonotype. The chain uses TRBV15 and TRBJ2-1; possible D gene TRBD1, 5 bases. Germline CDR1 reads LNHNV; CDR2 reads YYDKDF (reference sequence). Trimming left V 11 bases short and J 6 bases short, with 17 bases between. The CDR3 has 13 residues. The CDR3, as DNA: TGTGCCCCAGCCAGGGCCTTGGGCAATGAGCAGTTCTTC. Translating it yields CAPARALGNEQFF.

This clonotype was observed at least ten times. J is TRBJ2-7 and V is TRBV5-1, with 7 bases identical to TRBD1. J was trimmed by 2 bases and V by 4 bases; bases with no gene match: 12. The CDR3 length is 16 residues. Germline V gene sequence: CDR1 SGHRS, CDR2 YFSETQ. The CDR3 sequence: CASSPRPETGPYEQYF. CDR3 nucleotide sequence: TGCGCCAGCAGCCCTCGCCCCGAGACAGGGCCCTACGAGCAGTACTTC.

This clonotype has more than one count but fewer than ten. The rearrangement uses TRBV2 and TRBJ2-2, with 7 bases lining up with TRBD1. With 8 bases clipped from V and 1 base from J, the junction kept 7 bases outside the gene matches. Germline values: CDR1 SNHLY, CDR2 FYNNEI. The CDR3 length is 15 residues. The CDR3: CASQQGPLNTGELFF. The DNA for the CDR3 is TGTGCCAGCCAACAGGGGCCCTTGAACACCGGGGAGCTGTTTTTT.